This T cell receptor (beta chain) is from a study of blood T cells in healthy people across ages. Study results and caveats: When set beside aged donors, long-lived donors presented more naive CD4+ cells and higher diversity.

CDR3 length: 14 amino acids. V lost 3 bases to trimming and J lost 1 base, with 10 bases between them. CDR1 and CDR2 (germline): SGDLS, YYNGEE. This clonotype was observed a handful of times. What it binds is unknown. The authors ran a second PCR of 7 to 11 cycles using a sample-barcoded 5' primer and a J-beta primer mix. Tagging of each cDNA molecule was performed by a template-switch adaptor with 12 random nucleotides. TCRdb reanalysed the 5' RACE reads using MiXCR and keeps one entry per CDR3 protein. The sample holds roughly 1.6 million distinct CDR3 sequences; almost 35% are singletons and the top ten take about 11%.

Input material: blood. The chain combines TRBV9 with TRBJ2-5; D call uncertain. The sequence derives from a young woman in good health. The CDR3 sequence is CASSAEGLQETQYF. The DNA of the CDR3 is TGTGCCAGCAGCGCAGAAGGGCTCCAAGAGACCCAGTACTTC.